This T cell receptor beta chain is from a study of T cell responses to AZD1222 COVID-19 vaccine. Whole-study findings and limits: The donors showed a predominance of white British ancestry and of females, with possible underestimation of clonal diversity.

Trimming cost V 0 bases and J 7 bases, with 13 bases left between them. In germline, CDR1 is SGHNT, CDR2 YYREEE (reference sequence). The CDR3 runs 14 residues. As for this clone: What it binds is not known.

The data were produced by immunoSEQ multiplex PCR, yet TCRdb's version contains in-frame clones alone and is incomplete. The sample shows over 50,000 clones, approximately 84% of them seen only once. The chain joins TRBV5-4 to TRBJ1-2; perhaps TRBD1 as D (5 bases). The sample here was peripheral blood, taken on day 0 of AZD1222 vaccination. The TCR was taken from an adult in good health. CDR3 nucleotides: TGTGCCAGCAGCTTGGCCCGCCAGGGCGTTGGCTACACCTTC. It is translated as CASSLARQGVGYTF.